This T cell receptor beta chain was retrieved from a study of control samples from healthy donors and cancer patients. Measured with immunoSEQ multiplex PCR; TCRdb has only the in-frame clones, and not every one. The table shows around 140,000 clones, with approximately 89% occurring only once. V shed 4 bases and J shed 4 bases, with 16 bases lying between them. CDR3 length: 15 amino acids. The germline V gene encodes CDR1 MNHEY and CDR2 SVGEGT. The chain combines TRBV6-2 or TRBV6-3 with TRBJ1-2, with D hard to call. The receptor comes from a man aged 50-59 years with head and neck cancer. Source material: PBMCs. CDR3 bases: TGTGCCAGCAGTTCTGGGCAAGCGAACTTCTATGGCTACACCTTC. Its translation is CASSSGQANFYGYTF.